Given below is one TCR beta chain in context. Its antigen specificity is not known. The record has no base qualities; no much larger clone is one base away. These data come from a study of beta chain features in type 1 diabetes (dated by TCRdb to the late 2010s). For the study in its entirety: Mean age, gender distribution, total cell number and subset yield were not different between patients and healthy donors. The study compared the TCRB repertoires of sorted circulating CD4+ T cell subsets in recently diagnosed type 1 diabetes patients with those in matched healthy donors. Naive and central memory subsets were obtained from all 30 or so donors, but regulatory and stem cell-like memory subsets were isolated from only 8 patients and 8 healthy donors. A total of about 100,000,000 sorted cells were examined across all samples, and RNA yield correlated strongly with the number of cells per subset.

The entire amount of isolated RNA was reverse transcribed using the High Capacity cDNA Reverse Transcription Kit, so the sequenced TCRB transcripts were expressed ones. Deep immunoSEQ sequencing was applied to naive, central memory and regulatory T cell samples, giving an average of about 3.57 million total reads per sample. After sorted cells were lysed in RLT buffer, RNA was extracted with DNase-treated RNeasy Micro or Mini kits, with the choice depending on cell number. To prevent cross-contamination, every cell subset was processed on its own, while patient and healthy donor samples were processed together. The immunoSEQ multiplex PCR was used to amplify TCRB sequences from cDNA, yielding 87-bp fragments that span the CDR3 region. The amplicons were sequenced using the Illumina HiSeq platform. Per the source publication's procedure: PCR bias was computationally corrected using synthetic template baselines, reads within Hamming distance 2 were collapsed, and singletons that could not be merged were discarded. Reads were aligned to IMGT to assign V, D and J genes, CDR3 length, and insertions or deletions at six rearrangement sites. Clonotype counts were normalized to sorted cell number within each subset before computing true diversity and Gini coefficients with the tcR R package. The overlap coefficient, calculated on TCRB nucleotide sequences, was used to measure repertoire sharing. This is the immuneACCESS table as TCRdb keeps it, with only in-frame sequences that have V and J called. A part of the clones is gone; compared with another copy, unresolved V genes explain less than half, and the rest is unexplained. From that table come the V and J calls and clone size; the DNA was used to work out D and trimming. Present in this sample are about 160,000 clones, almost 8% of which were seen just once. The top ten constitute under 0.55% of the sample.

The cysteine opens and the phenylalanine closes a CDR3 of 18 amino acids. Only the CDR3 portion is preserved as DNA: 54 bases, with reading frame beginning at the first base. Germline trimming amounts to 3 bases on V and 6 bases on J, with 20 as the count of junction bases outside the gene matches. The germline V gene (reference sequence) yields SGHNT for CDR1 and YYREEE for CDR2. Each donor gave one peripheral blood draw, averaging roughly 100 mL, which was collected into heparinised tubes. A BD FACSAria II was used to sort naive, central memory, regulatory and stem cell-like memory CD4+ T cells with a panel that included CD45RO, CCR7, CD25, CD127, CD95 and CD27. Every sorted population had a purity above 95%. PBMCs were isolated right away by Lymphoprep density gradient centrifugation and were stained directly, without culture. To minimize batch effects, samples were stained and sorted in pairs, one healthy donor with one patient per experiment.

Study-wide findings and limitations: At VDJ recombination sites, patients with type 1 diabetes made fewer insertions and deleted more nucleotides, a pattern implying thymic rearrangement abnormalities. Only small numbers of individuals were included in the HLA sub-analyses, which left unresolved whether HLA type had any influence on TCRB rearrangement. Naive, central memory and regulatory TCRB repertoires appeared to be more similar among patients than among healthy donors. PCR might favor shorter templates, but patient and control samples were amplified and corrected together, so any skew would affect both groups equally. Because cDNA was sequenced instead of genomic DNA, activated cells with high expression could be over-represented, although the groups did not differ in activation or CD3 levels. A moderate but significant shortening of TCRB CDR3 length was observed in type 1 diabetes patients in all four CD4+ subsets.

The TCR comes from a man aged 18 to 30 with type 1 diabetes. The rearranged segments are TRBV5-4 and TRBJ2-7; 8 bases in the middle match TRBD1. Specimen: central memory CD4+ T cells from blood. The DNA is as follows: TGTGCCAGCAGCTCCAAAGCCGGAGGGACAGGTCAAGTCGGCGAGCAGTACTTC. It encodes CASSSKAGGTGQVGEQYF.